The text below deals with one T cell receptor (beta chain). Its antigen is not yet known. Base quality data are lacking; no much larger clone is found one base away. This record comes from a study of T cells after yellow fever vaccination (dated by TCRdb to between 2018 and 2020). Looking at the study overall: The SMART-Seq v4 Ultra Low Input RNA kit was used to prepare libraries from fractions with low cell numbers. To track T-cell clones before and after primary and booster YFV17D yellow fever vaccination, bulk TCR alpha and beta repertoires were sequenced longitudinally. Blood samples were taken at several timepoints before and after primary and secondary immunization, and bulk PBMC replicates and cell subsets were isolated. Two healthy male donors made up the cohort, one aged 18 to 29 years and the other aged 30 to 40 years.

Sequencer: Illumina NovaSeq 6000. TCR cDNA was made using 5'RACE template switching, a step that added a universal primer site and unique molecular identifiers. cDNA synthesis was primed from both the TCR alpha and TCR beta constant segments. Libraries were amplified in two PCR steps, with sample barcodes and sequencing adapters added in the second step. Sequencing of libraries was done on Illumina HiSeq 2500 (2x100 bp) or NovaSeq (2x150 bp). In the original analysis: MIGEC handled demultiplexing of reads and collapsing into UMI consensus sequences, while MiXCR performed V(D)J alignment. Vaccine-responding clonotypes were identified with edgeR using replicate PBMC samples, with FDR below 0.01 and a log2 fold change above 5 up to day 15 being required. CD4 or CD8 identity was assigned to each bulk clonotype according to whether the clonotype was present at higher abundance in the sequenced CD4 repertoire or the sequenced CD8 repertoire. In TCRdb, the public reads were trimmed at Q25 with fastp and aligned with MiXCR, with productive beta chains retained. Records with the same CDR3 protein are collapsed into one entry carrying the most frequent genes and DNA. The V and J calls were not made by the authors but by TCRdb's processing. Present in this sample are under 500,000 distinct CDR3 sequences, 18% of which were seen just once. 18% of the sample belongs to the ten largest clones.

The sample's treatment or condition label, in plain terms: live attenuated yellow fever vaccine strain. At each blood-draw timepoint, two biological replicates of bulk PBMCs were obtained. A standard Ficoll-Paque protocol was used to isolate PBMCs from peripheral blood. TriZol was used to extract RNA from bulk PBMCs, from CD4 and CD8 fractions, and from dextramer-positive and dextramer-negative fractions. Beyond this particular receptor, the publication reports: FACS-sorted repertoires could contain abundant contaminating clonotypes from the bulk population, so computational filtering was required. After the booster, most of the clones that had expanded following primary vaccination were detected again (almost 98% of CD4 and roughly 90% of CD8), which suggests that memory was broadly maintained. The secondary T-cell response was found to be weaker but faster than the primary response, with a peak reached on day 5 rather than on day 15. A small fraction of clonotypes showed up in both the CD4 and CD8 compartments, probably as a result of convergent recombination. The study included only two donors, which limits how far the findings can be generalized.

V is pruned by 3 bases and J by 1 base, leaving 4 bases of the junction without a gene match. The germline V gene encodes CDR1 SQVTM and CDR2 ANQGSEA. The CDR3 contains 14 residues, cysteine and phenylalanine counted. The kept DNA is CDR3 alone, 42 bases in frame from the first base. The rearranged segments are TRBV29-1 and TRBJ2-5; 8 nucleotides in the junction match TRBD2. This receptor was taken from a man in his late teens or twenties who received the YFV17D yellow fever vaccine. Sequenced material: PBMCs, taken before the yellow fever booster vaccination. The CDR3 reads as follows: CSVEFRGGQETQYF. At the DNA level, the sequence is TGCAGCGTTGAGTTTCGGGGGGGCCAAGAGACCCAGTACTTC.